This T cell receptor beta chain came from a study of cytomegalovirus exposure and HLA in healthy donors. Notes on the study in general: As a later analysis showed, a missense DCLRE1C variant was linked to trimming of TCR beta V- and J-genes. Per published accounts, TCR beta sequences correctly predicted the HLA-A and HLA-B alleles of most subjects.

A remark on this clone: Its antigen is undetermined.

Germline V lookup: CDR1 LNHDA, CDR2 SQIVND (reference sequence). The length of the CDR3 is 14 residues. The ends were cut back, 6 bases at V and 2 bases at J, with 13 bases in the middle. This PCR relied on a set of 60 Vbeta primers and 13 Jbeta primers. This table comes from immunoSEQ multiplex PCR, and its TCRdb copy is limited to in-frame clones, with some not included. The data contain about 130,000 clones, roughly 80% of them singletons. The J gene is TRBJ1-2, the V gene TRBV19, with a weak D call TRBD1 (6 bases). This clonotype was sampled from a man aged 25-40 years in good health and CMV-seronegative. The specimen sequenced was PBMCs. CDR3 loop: CASRPEGGNYGYTF. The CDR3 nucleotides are TGTGCCAGTAGGCCTGAGGGGGGGAACTATGGCTACACCTTC.